The 26 T cell receptor beta chains below come from one sample, sequenced in a study of T cell responses to AZD1222 COVID-19 vaccine. TCRdb keeps only in-frame clones here, not all; method: immunoSEQ multiplex PCR. The sample records 95,000 to 150,000 clones, over 75% being singletons. Source: peripheral blood, taken on day 0 of AZD1222 vaccination. The receptors were sampled from an adult in good health.

The V call is TRBV6-5, the J call TRBJ1-1, with a weak D call TRBD1 (6 bases). The CDR3 covers 14 residues. Trimming took 9 bases from V and 1 from J, leaving 15 bases between them. Germline CDR1 and CDR2: MNHEY and SVGAGI. For the CDR3, the DNA is TGTGCCAGTACCTACAGGGACCGGAACACTGAAGCTTTCTTT. Protein: CASTYRDRNTEAFF.

This sequence joins TRBV19 and TRBJ2-3; D gene ambiguous. Germline CDR1 is LNHDA and CDR2 is SQIVND (reference sequence). The CDR3 contains 15 residues. Trimming removed 0 bases at V and 0 bases at J, with 7 bases between. Here the CDR3 reads CASSIDLMSTDTQYF. The CDR3 region has the DNA TGTGCCAGTAGTATAGATTTGATGAGCACAGATACGCAGTATTTT.

V gene TRBV7-3 combines with J gene TRBJ2-3; no firm D call. Germline V CDR1 and CDR2: SGHTA, FQGTGA. Trimming shortened V by 5 bases and J by 5 bases, and 11 bases separated the two germline ends. The CDR3 spans 13 residues. CDR3 in amino acids: CASSSGPQDTQYF. Written as DNA, the CDR3 is TGTGCCAGCAGCAGTGGGCCCCAAGATACGCAGTATTTT.

The chain links TRBV5-6 to TRBJ1-2; TRBD1 matches at 7 bases. V trimming: 0 bases; J trimming: 3 bases; junction bases outside the gene matches: 5. CDR1 SGHDT and CDR2 YYEEEE come from the germline V gene. CDR3 length: 15 residues. Written as DNA, the CDR3 is TGTGCCAGCAGCTTGGCCCCCACAGGGGACTATGGCTACACCTTC. This gives the protein CASSLAPTGDYGYTF.

The J gene is TRBJ2-7, the V gene TRBV7-6; 8 bases fit TRBD1. J lost 7 bases, V lost 5 bases, and 7 bases had no gene match. Germline assignment: CDR1 SGHVS and CDR2 FNYEAQ. The CDR3 runs to 13 residues. Here the CDR3 reads CASSPATGGEQYF. The CDR3 DNA follows: TGTGCCAGCAGCCCGGCCACAGGGGGGGAGCAGTACTTC. The full variable domain, with the rest looked up from reference TRBV7-6 and TRBJ2-7, is GAGVSQSPRYKVTKRGQDVALRCDPISGHVSLYWYRQALGQGPEFLTYFNYEAQQDKSGLPNDRFSAERPEGSISTLTIQRTEQRDSAMYRCASSPATGGEQYFGPGTRLTVT.

The count of this clone is one. This chain connects TRBV19 to TRBJ1-5; D unresolved. CDR1 is LNHDA, CDR2 SQIVND, per germline (reference sequence). The CDR3 length is 15 residues. V gave up 10 bases and J gave up 2 bases, with 18 bases separating them. The CDR3 reads CATERWGIGNQPQHF. Here the CDR3 DNA reads TGTGCCACTGAACGGTGGGGAATCGGCAATCAGCCCCAGCATTTT.

The J gene is TRBJ2-2, the V gene TRBV12-5, with D possibly TRBD1 on 5 matching bases. Germline V gives CDR1 LGHNT, CDR2 FRNRAP. Trimming shortened V by 4 bases and J by 9 bases, and 9 bases separated the two germline ends. The CDR3 sequence is 12 residues long. CDR3 DNA: TGTGCTAGTGGTTGGGGCGCGTGGGAGCTGTTTTTT. Its translation: CASGWGAWELFF.

This chain links TRBV10-3 with TRBJ2-3, with TRBD1 identical over 9 bases. This CDR3 is built from 19 residues. V lost 4 bases and J lost 2; bases outside the gene matches: 16. The germline CDR1 and CDR2 sequences are ENHRY and SYGVKD. The CDR3 is CAISGPRTGVQVTTDTQYF. The CDR3 bases are TGTGCCATCAGTGGTCCCAGGACAGGGGTTCAAGTTACCACAGATACGCAGTATTTT.

The sample holds a few counts of this clone. The CDR3 region has the DNA TGCGCCAGCTCCCGCGGGGAGAATAGCAATCAGCCCCAGCATTTT. Translation gives CASSRGENSNQPQHF. The chain joins TRBV5-1 to TRBJ1-5; D is undetermined. Germline V lookup: CDR1 SGHRS, CDR2 YFSETQ. The CDR3 sequence is 15 residues long. Trimming left V 7 bases short and J 0 bases short, with 14 bases between.

The gene calls are TRBV6-5 and TRBJ2-5, with D possibly being TRBD2 (5 bases). Germline loops: CDR1 MNHEY, CDR2 SVGAGI. The length of the CDR3 is 16 residues. V shed 0 bases and J shed 4 bases, with 15 bases lying between them. The CDR3 sequence: CASSYSYSGFRETQYF. The CDR3 coding sequence is TGTGCCAGCAGTTACTCGTATTCGGGGTTTCGAGAGACCCAGTACTTC.

The chain links TRBV5-1 to TRBJ1-1; TRBD1 might be the D (5 bases). The CDR3 spans 12 residues. V was clipped by 4 bases and J by 7 bases, with 11 bases between them. CDR1 SGHRS and CDR2 YFSETQ come from the germline V gene. CDR3 amino acids: CASSLLRGEAFF. DNA for the CDR3: TGCGCCAGCAGCCTCTTAAGGGGTGAAGCTTTCTTT.

Here the CDR3 reads CSVDGIRGVGGYTF. The DNA for the CDR3 is TGCAGCGTCGACGGGATAAGGGGAGTAGGTGGCTACACCTTC. The V call is TRBV29-1, the J call TRBJ1-2; D may be TRBD1 (5 bases). The CDR3 contains 14 residues. Germline V gives CDR1 SQVTM, CDR2 ANQGSEA. Trimming took off 6 bases at V and 7 bases at J, with 21 bases between the two ends.

The CDR3 nucleotides are TGCGCCAGCAGCCAAGATAGACAGGGGAAAGATGAAAAACTGTTTTTT. It is translated as CASSQDRQGKDEKLFF. The V gene is TRBV4-1, the J gene TRBJ1-4; 8 bases line up with TRBD1. Trimming took 0 bases from V and 6 from J; bases not matched to a gene: 6. CDR1 MGHRA and CDR2 YSYEKL come from the germline V gene. CDR3 size: 16 residues.

CDR3 nucleotide sequence: TGTGCCATCAGTGAGTCGGAACTAACTCAAGAGACCCAGTACTTC. It codes for CAISESELTQETQYF. The chain employs TRBV10-3 and TRBJ2-5, with no clear D. CDR1 and CDR2 from the germline V gene are ENHRY and SYGVKD. The CDR3 is 15 residues long. Trimming took off 0 bases at V and 2 bases at J, with 10 bases between the two ends.

The V gene is TRBV9, the J gene TRBJ2-7; 7 nucleotides match TRBD2. The CDR3 covers 16 residues. Germline trimming cut 4 bases from V and 5 bases from J; bases unmatched to any gene: 15. Germline V gives CDR1 SGDLS, CDR2 YYNGEE. The CDR3 spells CASSPRYGGGPHEQYF. As DNA, the CDR3 is TGTGCCAGCAGCCCGAGATATGGGGGAGGGCCTCACGAGCAGTACTTC.

This clone was recorded a few times. V usage is TRBV4-1 and J usage is TRBJ2-7, with a weak D call TRBD2 (6 bases). Germline loops: CDR1 MGHRA, CDR2 YSYEKL. Trimming cost V 1 base and J 4 bases, with 23 bases left between them. The CDR3 is 18 amino acids. The CDR3 nucleotides are TGCGCCAGCAGCCAAGGTCGAGGACGGGGGAGAACTGGGTACGAGCAGTACTTC. Encoded protein: CASSQGRGRGRTGYEQYF.

CDR3 nucleotide sequence: TGTGCCAGCAGCCCAACCCCCGGACCTGGAACCCAGTACTTC. This translates into CASSPTPGPGTQYF. The chain has TRBV3-1 (or the pseudogene TRBV3-2) and TRBJ2-5; D remains ambiguous. This CDR3 has 14 residues. Germline CDR1 LGHDT, CDR2 YNNKEL (reference sequence). V shed 4 bases and J shed 8 bases, with 17 bases lying between them.

The rearrangement joins TRBV3-1 (or the pseudogene TRBV3-2) to TRBJ1-2; D is undetermined. The CDR3 is 14 amino acids. The V end lost 3 bases, the J end lost 7 bases, and 15 bases lay between the germline ends. CDR1 and CDR2 from the germline V gene are LGHDT and YNNKEL (reference sequence). CDR3 in amino acids: CASSQGGEYSGYTF. DNA for the CDR3: TGTGCCAGCAGCCAGGGTGGGGAATATAGTGGCTACACCTTC.

The chain recombines TRBV9 with TRBJ2-7; TRBD2 is a possible D gene (5 bases). Trimming took 0 bases from V and 7 from J, leaving 14 bases between them. Germline CDR1 is SGDLS and CDR2 is YYNGEE. The CDR3 contains 14 residues. CDR3 sequence: CASSVEGTSGEQYF. CDR3 coding DNA: TGTGCCAGCAGCGTAGAGGGTACAAGCGGAGAGCAGTACTTC.

The V gene is TRBV30, the J gene TRBJ1-3; tentative D call: TRBD1 (5 bases). Germline values: CDR1 GTSNPN, CDR2 SVGIG (reference sequence). V was trimmed by 2 bases and J by 13 bases, leaving 15 bases between them. The CDR3 covers 12 residues. CDR3 bases: TGTGCCTGGAGTCTAGGGACGTCTAGTATATATTTT. This translates into CAWSLGTSSIYF.

The V and J genes are TRBV28 and TRBJ1-1; possible D gene TRBD1, 5 bases. CDR3 length equals 15 residues. V dropped 4 bases and J dropped 2 bases, with 14 bases sitting between them. In germline, CDR1 is MDHEN, CDR2 SYDVKM. DNA for the CDR3: TGTGCCAGCAGTTATTCATGGGGGACCAACACTGAAGCTTTCTTT. Protein product: CASSYSWGTNTEAFF.

The chain uses TRBV11-2 and TRBJ2-7, with D uncertain. The CDR3 spans 13 residues. Trimming stripped 0 bases from V and 5 bases from J, with 8 bases between. From germline, CDR1 is SGHAT and CDR2 FQNNGV. CDR3 sequence (DNA): TGTGCCAGCAGCTTAGATCCTCGTGACGAGCAGTACTTC. Amino acid sequence: CASSLDPRDEQYF. Filled out from reference TRBV11-2 and TRBJ2-7, the complete variable domain reads EAGVAQSPRYKIIEKRQSVAFWCNPISGHATLYWYQQILGQGPKLLIQFQNNGVVDDSQLPKDRFSAERLKGVDSTLKIQPAKLEDSAVYLCASSLDPRDEQYFGPGTRLTVT.

The rearrangement links TRBV29-1 to TRBJ1-4; D is uncertain. Germline V gene lookup returns CDR1 SQVTM and CDR2 ANQGSEA. The V gene lost 6 bases and the J gene lost 4 bases, with 6 bases spanning the gap. CDR3 length: 11 amino acids. CDR3 nucleotide sequence: TGCAGCGTGGTTGGTAATGAAAAACTGTTTTTT. Protein sequence: CSVVGNEKLFF.

The chain recombines TRBV15 with TRBJ2-7; 11 nucleotides line up with TRBD1. Trimming cost V 5 bases and J 4 bases; bases outside gene matches: 7. The germline V gene encodes CDR1 LNHNV and CDR2 YYDKDF (reference sequence). There are 15 residues in the CDR3. The CDR3 DNA reads TGTGCCACCAGCGGATGGGACAGGGGGGATTACGAGCAGTACTTC. Its protein is CATSGWDRGDYEQYF.

The CDR3 loop is CASSLWLGRNTEAFF. CDR3 sequence (DNA): TGTGCCAGCAGCTTGTGGTTGGGGAGGAACACTGAAGCTTTCTTT. The chain joins TRBV5-6 to TRBJ1-1; D ambiguous. The ends were cut back, 1 base at V and 1 base at J, with 11 bases in the middle. This CDR3 is 15 amino acids long. The germline V gene encodes CDR1 SGHDT and CDR2 YYEEEE.

This chain uses TRBV5-4 with TRBJ2-7, with 9 bases that match TRBD1. This CDR3 spans 14 amino acids. The V and J ends lost 3 bases and 0 bases, in that order; junction bases with no gene match: 1. Germline V gives CDR1 SGHNT, CDR2 YYREEE (reference sequence). In DNA, the CDR3 is TGTGCCAGCAGCTGGGACAGGGACTCCTACGAGCAGTACTTC. Residues: CASSWDRDSYEQYF. Together with reference TRBV5-4 and TRBJ2-7, the CDR3 gives the full variable domain: ETGVTQSPTHLIKTRGQQVTLRCSSQSGHNTVSWYQQALGQGPQFIFQYYREEENGRGNFPPRFSGLQFPNYSSELNVNALELDDSALYLCASSWDRDSYEQYFGPGTRLTVT.